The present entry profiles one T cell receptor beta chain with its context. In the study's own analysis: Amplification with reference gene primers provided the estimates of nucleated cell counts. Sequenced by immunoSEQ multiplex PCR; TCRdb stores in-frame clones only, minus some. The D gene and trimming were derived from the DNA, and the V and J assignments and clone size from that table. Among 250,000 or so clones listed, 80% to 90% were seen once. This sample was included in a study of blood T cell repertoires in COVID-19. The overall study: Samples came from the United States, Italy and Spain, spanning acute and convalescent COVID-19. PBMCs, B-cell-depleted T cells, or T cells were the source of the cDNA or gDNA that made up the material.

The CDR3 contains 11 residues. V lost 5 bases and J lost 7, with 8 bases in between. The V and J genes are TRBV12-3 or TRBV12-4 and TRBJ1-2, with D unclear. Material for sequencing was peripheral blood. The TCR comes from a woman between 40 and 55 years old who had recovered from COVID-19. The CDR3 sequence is CASSLSFGYTF. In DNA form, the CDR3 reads TGTGCCAGCAGTCTGTCGTTTGGCTACACCTTC.